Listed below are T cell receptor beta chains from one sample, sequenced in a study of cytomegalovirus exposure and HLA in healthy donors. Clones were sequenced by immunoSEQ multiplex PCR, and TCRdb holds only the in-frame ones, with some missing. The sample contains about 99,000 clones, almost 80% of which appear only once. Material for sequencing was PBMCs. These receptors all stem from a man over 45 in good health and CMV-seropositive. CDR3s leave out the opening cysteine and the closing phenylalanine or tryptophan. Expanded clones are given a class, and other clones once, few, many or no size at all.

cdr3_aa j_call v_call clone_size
ASNLREGNVLT TRBJ2-6 TRBV5-1 NA
ASSEEGRGHNSPLH TRBJ1-6 TRBV2 NA
ASSRGFRVGNTEAF TRBJ1-1 TRBV27 NA
ASSLSLYSTGELF TRBJ2-2 TRBV27 NA
ASSSLDRLRSGNTIY TRBJ1-3 TRBV19 NA
ASSTTGTGSHEQY TRBJ2-7 TRBV19 NA
ASSLAAGGEQF TRBJ2-1 TRBV7-9 NA
ATSRDGGESNEQF TRBJ2-1 TRBV15 NA
ASSLELAGLYNEQF TRBJ2-1 TRBV5-1 NA
ASSWTSGSTDTQY TRBJ2-3 TRBV7-9 NA
ASKGGADYNEQF TRBJ2-1 TRBV5-1 NA
ASSQTTGPNEKLF TRBJ1-4 TRBV4-1 medium-sized
ASRGQGASNQPQH TRBJ1-5 TRBV6-5 few
ASSSRYFGLAGGVEETQY TRBJ2-5 TRBV28 NA
ASSVSPGPDTQY TRBJ2-3 TRBV19 NA
ASSYGGTEQY TRBJ2-7 TRBV6-5 NA
ASSSIGTSMINEQF TRBJ2-1 TRBV5-6 NA
ASSFTGGDIQY TRBJ2-4 TRBV5-8 NA
ASSFRQGGETQY TRBJ2-5 TRBV7-8 NA
ASSQDRGVRGYT TRBJ1-2 TRBV4-3 NA
SADRKLSGNTIY TRBJ1-3 TRBV29-1 NA
ASSLVNGVSGGYNEQF TRBJ2-1 TRBV7-9 NA
ASSLMAGAGTQY TRBJ2-5 TRBV7-3 NA
ASSQADRGLNGYT TRBJ1-2 TRBV4-3 NA
ASPGTSGSGSYEQY TRBJ2-7 TRBV5-1 NA
ASSRTGYEQY TRBJ2-7 TRBV4-2 few
ASSLSVYEQY TRBJ2-7 TRBV7-9 NA
ASSVSGGWEQY TRBJ2-7 TRBV5-1 NA
ATSSAGTGLGAGGYT TRBJ1-2 TRBV15 NA
ASSYSKGGEETQY TRBJ2-5 TRBV6-6 NA
ASSSSFRGIQY TRBJ2-4 TRBV7-8 NA
ASSLAGGTGDNEQF TRBJ2-1 TRBV5-6 few
ASSLGLAGGSTDTQY TRBJ2-3 TRBV5-1 NA
SGRYRGGTEAF TRBJ1-1 TRBV29-1 once
ASSLGLAGYEQY NA TRBV11-1 NA
ASSRGGRLDTQY TRBJ2-3 TRBV6-4 NA
ASSEQAGINYGYT TRBJ1-2 TRBV6-1 few
ASSQDESPGWFYGYT TRBJ1-2 TRBV4-2 NA
AGSNYDQGEQF TRBJ2-1 TRBV21-1 NA
ASSLDRGRGDTQY TRBJ2-3 TRBV27 NA
ATNREPWPGSEQF TRBJ2-1 TRBV30 NA